This TCR beta chain stems from a study of beta chain features in type 1 diabetes listed by TCRdb under 2018. Broadly, across the study: Mean age, gender distribution, total cell number and subset yield were not different between patients and healthy donors. Across all samples, some 110,000,000 sorted cells were examined, and cell number per subset correlated strongly with RNA yield. The study compared TCRB repertoires of sorted circulating CD4+ T cell subsets between recently diagnosed type 1 diabetes patients and matched healthy donors. Regulatory and stem cell-like memory subsets were obtained from only 8 patients and about eight healthy donors, while naive and central memory subsets were obtained from all 28 donors.

Trimming costs V 2 bases and J 7 bases, and their ends lie 7 bases apart. Reading the germline V gene gives CDR1 SQVTM and CDR2 ANQGSEA. Including the terminal cysteine and phenylalanine, the CDR3 comprises 11 residues. Only the CDR3 region is kept as DNA, spanning 33 bases read in frame from base 1. A single peripheral blood draw of roughly 0.11 L on average was collected from each donor into heparinised tubes. Naive, central memory, regulatory and stem cell-like memory CD4+ T cells were sorted on a BD FACSAria II using a panel including CD45RO, CCR7, CD25, CD127, CD95 and CD27. A purity above 95% was achieved for all sorted populations. PBMCs were isolated immediately by Lymphoprep density gradient centrifugation and stained directly without culture. So that batch effects would be minimized, each experiment stained and sorted samples in pairs, pairing one healthy donor with one patient. As to this clone: Its recognized antigen is unknown. No base quality values were provided; no much bigger clone lies one nucleotide off.

All of the isolated RNA was reverse transcribed with the High Capacity cDNA Reverse Transcription Kit, so expressed TCRB transcripts were sequenced. Deep immunoSEQ sequencing was applied to naive, central memory and regulatory T cell samples, giving an average of roughly 3.3 million total reads per sample. Sorted cells were lysed in RLT buffer and RNA was extracted with DNase-treated RNeasy Micro or Mini kits, depending on cell number. To prevent cross-contamination, every cell subset was processed on its own, while patient and healthy donor samples were processed together. TCRB sequences were amplified from cDNA with the immunoSEQ multiplex PCR, producing 87-bp fragments spanning the CDR3 region. Sequencing of the amplicons was performed on the Illumina HiSeq platform. The authors processed their data as follows. Synthetic template baselines were used to correct PCR bias computationally, reads within Hamming distance 2 were collapsed together, and singletons that could not be merged were discarded. By aligning reads against IMGT, V, D and J genes, CDR3 length, and insertions or deletions at six rearrangement sites were assigned. Within each subset, clonotype counts were normalized to sorted cell number, after which true diversity and Gini coefficients were computed with the tcR R package. The overlap coefficient, calculated on TCRB nucleotide sequences, was used to quantify repertoire sharing. Here the immuneACCESS table is served through TCRdb, limited to in-frame sequences with V and J called. Missing clones are a known gap in these copies; in checked studies unresolved V genes cover under half, and the rest lacks a known reason. The D gene and trimming were derived from the DNA, and the V and J assignments and clone size from that table. The sample table contains roughly 140,000 clones; only one count was recorded for less than 9% of them. Of the sample, approximately 1.4% falls within the top ten clones.

What the work shows at the level of the full study, not this receptor alone: Sequencing cDNA rather than genomic DNA could over-represent highly expressing activated cells, although activation and CD3 levels did not differ between groups. Naive, central memory and regulatory TCRB repertoires appeared to be more alike among patients than among healthy donors. HLA sub-analyses involved small numbers of individuals, so any influence of HLA type on TCRB rearrangement remained unresolved. PCR might favor shorter templates, but patient and control samples were amplified and corrected together, so any skew would affect both groups equally. In all four CD4+ subsets, TCRB CDR3 length was moderately but significantly shorter in type 1 diabetes patients. Fewer insertions and more nucleotide deletions at VDJ recombination sites were observed in patients with type 1 diabetes, implying thymic rearrangement abnormalities.

The sequencing sample was made of central memory CD4+ T cells from blood. The sequence was obtained from a woman in her 30s in good health. The sequence is built from TRBV29-1 and TRBJ2-3; the best D guess is TRBD2, with 6 bases matching. The CDR3 reads as follows: CSVERGNTQYF. In nucleotide form, the sequence is TGCAGCGTTGAACGGGGGAATACGCAGTATTTT.